These 20 T cell receptor beta chains originate from one sample sequenced in a study of cytomegalovirus exposure and HLA in healthy donors. This PCR relied on a set of 60 Vbeta primers and 13 Jbeta primers. Clones were read by immunoSEQ multiplex PCR, and TCRdb kept only the in-frame ones, dropping some. The repertoire shows about 51,000 clones; the top ten hold roughly 27%. Sequencing used PBMCs. Receptor source: a man aged 40-49 years in good health and CMV-seropositive.

The chain employs TRBV10-3 and TRBJ2-5, with 7 bases lining up with TRBD2. The J call may be in error: the DNA end matches TRBJ2-7 better. In germline, CDR1 is ENHRY, CDR2 SYGVKD. This CDR3 region has 11 residues. For the CDR3, the DNA is TGTGCCATAGGGAGGGAATACGAGCAGTACTTC. The encoded protein is CAIGREYEQYF.

V gene TRBV29-1 combines with J gene TRBJ2-7, with 9 bases identical to TRBD1. CDR3 length: 14 residues. V shed 6 bases, J shed 0 bases, and the junction held 6 bases outside the gene matches. Germline loops: CDR1 SQVTM, CDR2 ANQGSEA. The DNA of the CDR3 is TGCAGCGTGTCCGGGACAGGGCTCTCCTACGAGCAGTACTTC. It yields the protein CSVSGTGLSYEQYF.

The J gene is TRBJ1-5, the V gene TRBV9; D call uncertain. CDR1 and CDR2 (germline): SGDLS, YYNGEE. V was pared by 3 bases and J by 6 bases, with 13 bases between. The length of the CDR3 is 14 residues. This CDR3 reads CASSADLAGQPQHF. The CDR3 bases are TGTGCCAGCAGCGCGGACCTAGCGGGTCAGCCCCAGCATTTT.

To note about this clone: Distinct nucleotide sequences in the sample also encode this CDR3. Written as DNA, the CDR3 is TGTGCCAGCAGCCTATCTTCCCTCTCTGGAAACACCATATATTTT. Residues: CASSLSSLSGNTIYF. The chain combines TRBV7-9 with TRBJ1-3; D gene uncertain. Trimming removed 5 bases at V and 0 bases at J, with 11 bases between. The CDR3 is 15 residues long. CDR1 and CDR2 (germline): SEHNR, FQNEAQ (reference sequence).

The V gene is TRBV7-2, the J gene TRBJ2-7; weak D call: TRBD1 (6 bases). Trimming left V 7 bases short and J 5 bases short, with 18 bases between. Germline V gives CDR1 SGHTA, CDR2 FQGNSA. The CDR3 is 14 amino acids. The CDR3 is CASTPPGQRDEQYF. The CDR3 DNA reads TGTGCCAGCACCCCCCCGGGACAAAGGGACGAGCAGTACTTC.

The chain employs TRBV7-9 and TRBJ1-6; D possibly corresponds to TRBD1 (5 bases). Trimming took off 4 bases at V and 16 bases at J, with 14 bases between the two ends. Per germline, CDR1 SEHNR and CDR2 FQNEAQ (reference sequence). The CDR3 is made up of 12 amino acids. CDR3 sequence (DNA): TGTGCCAGCAGCTCCGGGACTTGGGCTCTCCACTTT. Translation gives CASSSGTWALHF.

CDR3 coding DNA: TGCGCCAGCAGCTCCGGACAGAGCTCGAACACCGGGGAGCTGTTTTTT. This translates into CASSSGQSSNTGELFF. The chain recombines TRBV5-1 with TRBJ2-2; D may be TRBD1 (6 bases). V was pared by 3 bases and J by 0 bases, with 12 bases between. Looked up from germline, CDR1 is SGHRS and CDR2 is YFSETQ. The CDR3 length is 16 residues.

The gene calls are TRBV29-1 and TRBJ1-1; D unresolved. Germline V gives CDR1 SQVTM, CDR2 ANQGSEA. V was shortened by 6 bases and J by 3 bases, with 8 bases between the two germline ends. This CDR3 comprises 11 residues. The CDR3 DNA sequence: TGCAGCGTCCTATCGGACACTGAAGCTTTCTTT. Amino acid sequence: CSVLSDTEAFF.

This sequence joins TRBV19 and TRBJ1-6, with D possibly TRBD1 on 5 matching bases. CDR3 length: 14 amino acids. Germline V lookup: CDR1 LNHDA, CDR2 SQIVND (reference sequence). Deletions cut 7 bases from V and 6 bases from J, with 13 bases between. CDR3 loop: CASTEGLSNSPLHF. CDR3 sequence (DNA): TGTGCCAGTACAGAGGGACTCTCTAATTCACCCCTCCACTTT.

This chain links TRBV28 with TRBJ2-7, with D possibly matching TRBD1 (6 bases). The germline gives CDR1 MDHEN, CDR2 SYDVKM. The V end was cut by 2 bases, the J end by 0 bases, with 14 bases between. The CDR3 is made up of 16 amino acids. For the CDR3, the DNA is TGTGCCAGCAGTTTACCGACAGGCGGGTACTCCTACGAGCAGTACTTC. This translates into CASSLPTGGYSYEQYF.

V usage is TRBV6-5 and J usage is TRBJ2-7, with TRBD1 as a possible D gene (6 bases). This CDR3 region has 13 residues. The V end lost 5 bases, the J end lost 6 bases, and 14 bases lay between the germline ends. Looked up from germline, CDR1 is MNHEY and CDR2 is SVGAGI. CDR3 sequence: CASSPSQGLEQYF. The CDR3 DNA reads as TGTGCCAGCAGTCCCTCACAGGGTCTCGAGCAGTACTTC.

This chain uses TRBV19 with TRBJ1-6; 7 positions agree with TRBD1. With 5 bases clipped from V and 9 bases from J, the junction kept 7 bases outside the gene matches. The CDR3 spans 14 residues. Germline CDR1 LNHDA, CDR2 SQIVND (reference sequence). The DNA of the CDR3 is TGTGCCAGTAGTGTACAGGGGCTGGGTTCACCCCTCCACTTT. It yields the protein CASSVQGLGSPLHF.

This sequence joins TRBV4-3 and TRBJ2-7, with 8 positions matching TRBD2. The V gene's germline CDR1 is LGHNA and CDR2 YSLEER. Trimming cost V 1 base and J 5 bases; bases outside gene matches: 13. The CDR3 is 17 amino acids. The CDR3: CASSQGAVAGPHDEQYF. CDR3 in DNA: TGCGCCAGCAGCCAAGGTGCAGTAGCGGGGCCCCACGACGAGCAGTACTTC.

This chain links TRBV9 with TRBJ1-1, with TRBD1 matching 11 bases. Germline values: CDR1 SGDLS, CDR2 YYNGEE. V lost 3 bases to trimming and J lost 3 bases; unmatched junction nucleotides: 1. The CDR3 sequence is 14 residues long. The CDR3 nucleotides read TGTGCCAGCAGCGGGGACAGGGGGTACACTGAAGCTTTCTTT. Its translation is CASSGDRGYTEAFF.

The CDR3 DNA reads as TGTGCCTGGAGTTGGCAGGGGGCCTACGAGCAGTACTTC. Its translation is CAWSWQGAYEQYF. The chain combines TRBV30 with TRBJ2-7, with 7 bases identical to TRBD1. The germline V gene has CDR1 GTSNPN and CDR2 SVGIG (reference sequence). This CDR3 comprises 13 residues. The J segment lost 2 bases and the V segment lost 2 bases, leaving 3 bases of the junction unmatched.

The V call is TRBV19, the J call TRBJ2-2; D is uncertain. The germline gives CDR1 LNHDA, CDR2 SQIVND (reference sequence). CDR3 length equals 14 residues. Trimming took off 5 bases at V and 0 bases at J, with 7 bases between the two ends. The CDR3: CASSGVANTGELFF. The CDR3 nucleotides read TGTGCCAGTAGTGGAGTAGCGAACACCGGGGAGCTGTTTTTT.

This chain links TRBV28 with TRBJ2-3, with TRBD1 identical over 9 bases. Per the germline V gene, CDR1 is MDHEN and CDR2 is SYDVKM. The CDR3 consists of 15 residues. With 7 bases clipped from V and 3 bases from J, the junction kept 8 bases outside the gene matches. CDR3 DNA: TGTGCCAGCATCTACAGGGGGCAAGGAACAGATACGCAGTATTTT. This gives the protein CASIYRGQGTDTQYF. Combining the CDR3 with reference TRBV28 and TRBJ2-3 gives the whole variable domain DVKVTQSSRYLVKRTGEKVFLECVQDMDHENMFWYRQDPGLGLRLIYFSYDVKMKEKGDIPEGYSVSREKKERFSLILESASTNQTSMYLCASIYRGQGTDTQYFGPGTRLTVL.

The rearrangement links TRBV18 to TRBJ1-1; 7 positions match TRBD1. After removal of 0 bases from V and 4 bases from J, the junction contained 8 bases not matched to a gene. Germline CDR1 reads KGHSH; CDR2 reads LQKENI. CDR3 length: 16 residues. In DNA form, the CDR3 reads TGTGCCAGCTCACCACCTGACAGGGTACGACTCACTGAAGCTTTCTTT. Its translation is CASSPPDRVRLTEAFF.

The genes are TRBV28 and TRBJ1-5; no clear D gene. With 3 bases removed from V and 7 bases from J, the gap between germline ends came to 16 bases. CDR3 size: 15 residues. Germline V gene data show CDR1 as MDHEN and CDR2 as SYDVKM. This CDR3 reads CASSLFGPRRQPQHF. Written as DNA, the CDR3 is TGTGCCAGCAGTTTGTTCGGGCCCAGGAGGCAGCCCCAGCATTTT.

The chain couples TRBV18 to TRBJ1-4; D is unresolved. The CDR3 has 13 amino acids. Per germline, CDR1 KGHSH and CDR2 LQKENI. With 7 bases removed from V and 5 bases from J, the gap between germline ends came to 11 bases. The CDR3 bases are TGTGCCAGCTACCGGGATATAAATGAAAAACTGTTTTTT. Encoded protein: CASYRDINEKLFF.